Below, 9 T cell receptor beta chains from the same sample are listed, as sequenced in a study of blood T cell repertoires in COVID-19. The data were produced by immunoSEQ multiplex PCR, yet TCRdb's version contains in-frame clones alone and is incomplete. The sample gives over 120,000 clones, about three quarters of which show up once; around 1.8% is in the top ten. The sample taken for sequencing was peripheral blood. The receptor set was obtained from a woman in her sixties with acute or convalescent COVID-19.

This rearrangement joins TRBV7-8 to TRBJ2-3; D might be TRBD2 (6 bases). The CDR3 length is 11 residues. Trimming shortened V by 6 bases and J by 7 bases, and 8 bases separated the two germline ends. CDR1 is SGHVS and CDR2 is FQNEAQ in the germline V gene. The CDR3 DNA reads as TGTGCCAGCAGTAGCGGATATACGCAGTATTTT. It translates to CASSSGYTQYF.

The chain recombines TRBV19 with TRBJ2-1; 9 bases match TRBD1. V shed 10 bases and J 2 bases; nucleotides not matched to a gene: 6. The CDR3 contains 14 residues. The germline V gene has CDR1 LNHDA and CDR2 SQIVND (reference sequence). The CDR3 coding sequence is TGTGCCACACAGGGGGCCCCGACCTACAATGAGCAGTTCTTC. Residues: CATQGAPTYNEQFF.

This clone was counted between two and nine times. This chain uses TRBV7-9 with TRBJ2-7, with 10 bases identical to TRBD1. Germline assignment: CDR1 SEHNR and CDR2 FQNEAQ (reference sequence). The CDR3 consists of 17 residues. Losses at the gene ends were 1 base for V and 4 bases for J; bases not matched to a gene: 10. The CDR3 loop reads CASSLGSGDRGWYEQYF. The CDR3 nucleotides are TGTGCCAGCAGCTTAGGATCTGGGGACAGGGGTTGGTACGAGCAGTACTTC.

The chain joins TRBV27 to TRBJ2-7, with TRBD2 matching over 9 bases. This CDR3 is 15 amino acids long. V lost 6 bases, J lost 1 base, and 7 bases stayed unmatched. Germline CDR1 MNHEY, CDR2 SMNVEV (reference sequence). CDR3 region: CASSWGTSRSYEQYF. The CDR3 DNA reads as TGTGCCAGCAGCTGGGGGACTAGCAGGTCCTACGAGCAGTACTTC.

The chain couples TRBV3-1 (or the pseudogene TRBV3-2) to TRBJ1-4, with D maybe TRBD1 (6 bases). Germline V gene data show CDR1 as LGHDT and CDR2 as YNNKEL (reference sequence). Trimming took 4 bases from V and 0 from J, leaving 12 bases between them. This CDR3 region has 16 residues. The DNA of the CDR3 is TGTGCCAGCAGCCCTTGGTCAGGGGCAACTAATGAAAAACTGTTTTTT. Translated: CASSPWSGATNEKLFF.

The chain employs TRBV28 and TRBJ1-5; 8 nucleotides agree with TRBD1. The CDR3 has 16 amino acids. Losses at the gene ends were 4 bases for V and 6 bases for J; bases not matched to a gene: 11. CDR1 is MDHEN and CDR2 is SYDVKM in the germline V gene. The chain's CDR3 is CASSSRDRPFVQPQHF. For the CDR3, the DNA is TGTGCCAGCAGTTCGAGGGACAGGCCTTTTGTTCAGCCCCAGCATTTT.

The V gene is TRBV12-3 or TRBV12-4, the J gene TRBJ1-2; tentatively, D is TRBD1 (5 bases). V gave up 6 bases and J gave up 6 bases, with 11 bases separating them. The CDR3 runs 12 residues. Written as DNA, the CDR3 is TGTGCCAGCAGCCCAGGGTTCCATGGCTACACCTTC. The encoded protein is CASSPGFHGYTF.

The rearrangement joins TRBV6-6 to TRBJ1-1; D is uncertain. The germline gives CDR1 MNHNY, CDR2 SVGAGI (reference sequence). The V end lost 6 bases, the J end lost 6 bases, and 20 bases lay between the germline ends. The length of the CDR3 is 15 residues. The CDR3 DNA is TGTGCCAGCAGAAGTGGGGAGTCAGGATCCGCTGAAGCTTTCTTT. It translates to CASRSGESGSAEAFF.

This clone was seen a few times. This chain uses TRBV3-1 (or the pseudogene TRBV3-2) with TRBJ2-2; possible D gene TRBD2, 6 bases. Trimming shortened V by 0 bases and J by 6 bases, and 14 bases separated the two germline ends. Germline-derived CDR1 and CDR2 are LGHDT and YNNKEL (reference sequence). CDR3 size: 16 residues. CDR3 sequence: CASSQDRPGVAGELFF. The CDR3 DNA sequence: TGTGCCAGCAGCCAAGATCGTCCGGGAGTGGCCGGGGAGCTGTTTTTT.